The clone carrying this TCR beta chain was detected a few times. Its specificity is unknown. Researchers prepared the TCRbeta library using unique molecular identifiers, the study reports. TCRdb re-derived calls from the PCR reads in MiXCR, one entry per CDR3 protein. The sample holds around 440,000 distinct CDR3 sequences, about a sixth seen once. Trimming stripped 4 bases from V and 6 bases from J, with 17 bases between. Germline V gives CDR1 SGHKS, CDR2 YYEKEE (reference sequence). This CDR3 comprises 15 residues. The sample comes from a study of T-cell reconstitution after alpha-beta-depleted transplantation in children. Study results and limitations: Reportedly, only several hundred clones from non-depleted graft cells drove alpha-beta T-cell counts at about two months. Among T cells one year after transplant, newly produced cells accounted for most counts and diversity.

V and J are TRBV5-5 and TRBJ2-1; tentatively, D is TRBD2 (5 bases). The specimen comprised PBMCs, mostly from graft donor cells, sampled 360 days after TCRalphabeta/CD19-depleted stem cell transplant. This sequence originates from a boy in the first two years of life who had a stem cell transplant for Wiskott-Aldrich syndrome, so the T cells may come from the graft donor. CDR3 loop: CASSPLWEWVNEQFF. In nucleotides, the CDR3 is TGTGCCAGCAGCCCCCTTTGGGAGTGGGTCAATGAGCAGTTCTTC.